The next 25 T cell receptor beta chains were all read from a single sample in a study of blood T cell repertoires in COVID-19 (dated by TCRdb to between 2020 and 2021). Libraries were made using the immunoSEQ multiplex PCR assay. TCRdb stores this immuneACCESS table with in-frame sequences only. Part of the clones is absent; in the studies checked, under half of the shortfall reflects unresolved V genes, and no reason is known for the rest. The sample yields 200,000 to 300,000 clones; roughly 86% were counted once. Of the sample, 3% to 4% falls within the top ten clones. The specimen sequenced was PBMCs or T cells enriched from blood (not recorded which). These receptors came from a woman between 40 and 55 years old with acute COVID-19.

The chain employs TRBV7-2 and TRBJ1-3, with D unclear. Trimming removed 8 bases from V and 1 base from J, with 9 bases in between. From germline, CDR1 is SGHTA and CDR2 FQGNSA. CDR3 length: 13 amino acids. CDR3 DNA: TGTGCCAGCTCCCAGTCATCTGGAAACACCATATATTTT. Amino acid sequence: CASSQSSGNTIYF.

V and J are TRBV19 and TRBJ1-1, with TRBD1 identical over 7 bases. V shed 5 bases and J 6 bases; nucleotides not matched to a gene: 9. This CDR3 has 14 amino acids. Germline lookup yields CDR1 LNHDA and CDR2 SQIVND (reference sequence). CDR3 nucleotide sequence: TGTGCCAGTAGTGACAGGGTTTATATGTCTGAAGCTTTCTTT. Translation gives CASSDRVYMSEAFF.

The chain couples TRBV27 to TRBJ1-5; a possible D gene is TRBD1 (6 bases). Germline CDR1 is MNHEY and CDR2 is SMNVEV (reference sequence). Trimming took 3 bases from V and 6 from J, leaving 9 bases between them. The CDR3 is made up of 13 amino acids. The CDR3 DNA is TGTGCCAGCAGTTTGGGGGCTCGTCAGCCCCAGCATTTT. Encoded protein: CASSLGARQPQHF.

CDR3 bases: TGTGCCAGCAGCTCAGGACAGAATCAGCCCCAGCATTTT. It is translated as CASSSGQNQPQHF. The chain recombines TRBV7-9 with TRBJ1-5; possible D gene TRBD1, 6 bases. The V end was cut by 4 bases, the J end by 4 bases, with 8 bases between. The CDR3 runs to 13 residues. CDR1 is SEHNR and CDR2 is FQNEAQ in the germline V gene (reference sequence).

V and J are TRBV19 and TRBJ1-2; the D gene is possibly TRBD1 (5 bases). This CDR3 spans 13 amino acids. With 5 bases removed from V and 0 bases from J, the gap between germline ends came to 7 bases. The germline CDR1 and CDR2 sequences are LNHDA and SQIVND (reference sequence). The CDR3 protein is CASSPQANYGYTF. CDR3 sequence (DNA): TGTGCCAGTAGTCCACAGGCTAACTATGGCTACACCTTC.

This chain joins TRBV23-1 and TRBJ2-1; weak D call: TRBD2 (5 bases). TRBV23-1 is an ORF; its function is uncertain. With 1 base removed from V and 7 bases from J, the gap between germline ends came to 8 bases. There are 13 residues in the CDR3. CDR3 sequence: CASSQWCGNEQFF. The CDR3, as DNA: TGCGCCAGCAGTCAATGGTGCGGGAATGAGCAGTTCTTC.

The chain carries TRBV25-1 and TRBJ2-7; tentatively, D is TRBD1 (5 bases). CDR1 and CDR2 from the germline V gene are MGHDK and SYGVNS. Trimming removed 1 base from V and 5 bases from J, with 15 bases in between. There are 15 residues in the CDR3. The CDR3 region has the DNA TGTGCCAGCAGTGAATCCAAGGCAGGGCAGGACGAGCAGTACTTC. As protein: CASSESKAGQDEQYF.

This clone was detected only once. V gene TRBV27 combines with J gene TRBJ1-1, with D uncertain. CDR3 length: 15 residues. The germline CDR1 and CDR2 sequences are MNHEY and SMNVEV (reference sequence). The germline V and J ends were trimmed by 0 bases and 4 bases, with 12 bases remaining between them. The DNA for the CDR3 is TGTGCCAGCAGTTTATCGGGATCGGGAGGCACTGAAGCTTTCTTT. Its translation is CASSLSGSGGTEAFF.

V gene TRBV5-6 combines with J gene TRBJ2-1; tentatively, D is TRBD1 (6 bases). Germline CDR1 reads SGHDT; CDR2 reads YYEEEE. The CDR3 is made up of 15 amino acids. Trimming cost V 6 bases and J 6 bases, with 19 bases left between them. The CDR3 loop is CASNINRGRPNEQFF. CDR3 bases: TGTGCCAGCAACATTAATAGGGGGAGACCCAATGAGCAGTTCTTC.

V gene TRBV3-1 (or the pseudogene TRBV3-2) combines with J gene TRBJ1-1; D perhaps matches TRBD1 (5 bases). The CDR3 length is 15 residues. Between the trimmed V and J ends, which lost 3 bases and 4 bases, there was a span of 15 bases. Germline V lookup: CDR1 LGHDT, CDR2 YNNKEL (reference sequence). The CDR3 bases are TGTGCCAGCAGCCAGCAAGGGTACCAGGGCACTGAAGCTTTCTTT. Translating it yields CASSQQGYQGTEAFF.

This rearrangement joins TRBV5-1 to TRBJ1-3, with a possible D match to TRBD1 (5 bases). Per the germline V gene, CDR1 is SGHRS and CDR2 is YFSETQ. V was shortened by 4 bases and J by 0 bases, with 17 bases between the two germline ends. The CDR3 sequence is 17 residues long. The chain's CDR3 is CASSLTVGPGSGNTIYF. CDR3 sequence (DNA): TGCGCCAGCAGCCTCACCGTGGGGCCAGGCTCTGGAAACACCATATATTTT.

This clone was counted a single time. This chain links TRBV27 with TRBJ1-4; D is uncertain. The CDR3 is 13 residues long. Between the trimmed V and J ends, which lost 5 bases and 8 bases, there was a span of 12 bases. The V gene's germline CDR1 is MNHEY and CDR2 SMNVEV (reference sequence). This CDR3 is CASSGWGGEKLFF. Written as DNA, the CDR3 is TGTGCCAGCAGTGGTTGGGGAGGGGAAAAACTGTTTTTT.

The chain couples TRBV5-1 to TRBJ2-5; D perhaps matches TRBD1 (5 bases). The CDR3 totals 15 residues. The V end lost 4 bases, the J end lost 0 bases, and 13 bases lay between the germline ends. Germline V gene sequence: CDR1 SGHRS, CDR2 YFSETQ. The CDR3 loop reads CASSPGWGHQETQYF. The CDR3 bases are TGCGCCAGCAGCCCCGGGTGGGGCCACCAAGAGACCCAGTACTTC. The full variable domain, its missing parts supplied by reference TRBV5-1 and TRBJ2-5, is KAGVTQTPRYLIKTRGQQVTLSCSPISGHRSVSWYQQTPGQGLQFLFEYFSETQRNKGNFPGRFSGRQFSNSRSEMNVSTLELGDSALYLCASSPGWGHQETQYFGPGTRLLVL.

The J gene is TRBJ2-7, the V gene TRBV6-5; 7 nucleotides line up with TRBD2. Trimming removed 7 bases from V and 3 bases from J; junction bases left unmatched: 9. The V gene's germline CDR1 is MNHEY and CDR2 SVGAGI. The CDR3 sequence is 14 residues long. The CDR3 loop reads CASNPSRTSYEQYF. The CDR3 nucleotides read TGTGCCAGCAACCCCAGCAGGACTAGCTACGAGCAGTACTTC.

V gene TRBV25-1 combines with J gene TRBJ2-5; 12 positions agree with TRBD1. This CDR3 comprises 15 residues. Germline CDR1 and CDR2: MGHDK and SYGVNS. With V trimmed by 10 bases and J by 3 bases, 9 bases remained unmatched. This chain's CDR3 is CATRDRGRLEETQYF. The CDR3 DNA reads TGTGCCACCCGGGACAGGGGGCGCCTTGAAGAGACCCAGTACTTC.

The chain carries TRBV5-8 and TRBJ2-3, with 7 bases identical to TRBD1. CDR1 SGHTS and CDR2 YDEGEE come from the germline V gene. After removal of 2 bases from V and 4 bases from J, the junction contained 1 base not matched to a gene. CDR3 length: 13 amino acids. CDR3 in amino acids: CASSFQGADTQYF. The DNA of the CDR3 is TGTGCCAGCAGCTTTCAGGGGGCAGATACGCAGTATTTT. Combining the CDR3 with reference TRBV5-8 and TRBJ2-3 gives the whole variable domain EAGVTQSPTHLIKTRGQQATLRCSPISGHTSVYWYQQALGLGLQFLLWYDEGEERNRGNFPPRFSGRQFPNYSSELNVNALELEDSALYLCASSFQGADTQYFGPGTRLTVL.

This clone was seen only a few times. The chain employs TRBV14 and TRBJ2-2, with 15 bases that match TRBD2. In germline, CDR1 is SGHDN, CDR2 FVKESK. CDR3 length: 17 residues. Trimming at V came to 4 bases and at J to 6 bases, leaving 6 bases not matched to a gene. CDR3 DNA sequence: TGTGCCAGCAGCCCCCAAGGACTAGCGGGAGGGGCCGGGGAGCTGTTTTTT. This encodes CASSPQGLAGGAGELFF. The whole variable domain, filled in from reference TRBV14 and TRBJ2-2, reads EAGVTQFPSHSVIEKGQTVTLRCDPISGHDNLYWYRRVMGKEIKFLLHFVKESKQDESGMPNNRFLAERTGGTYSTLKVQPAELEDSGVYFCASSPQGLAGGAGELFFGEGSRLTVL.

The chain links TRBV3-1 (or the pseudogene TRBV3-2) to TRBJ1-3, with 7 positions matching TRBD1. There are 15 residues in the CDR3. The V gene's germline CDR1 is LGHDT and CDR2 YNNKEL (reference sequence). J gave up 0 bases and V 1 base, and 0 bases lay outside the gene matches. The CDR3 region is CASSQGDSSGNTIYF. In nucleotides, the CDR3 is TGTGCCAGCAGCCAAGGGGACAGCTCTGGAAACACCATATATTTT.

The chain is built from TRBV12-3 or TRBV12-4 and TRBJ2-2, with D perhaps TRBD1 (5 bases). The CDR3 sequence is 12 residues long. The V gene lost 5 bases and the J gene lost 6 bases, with 7 bases spanning the gap. CDR3 residues: CASSTGPGELFF. CDR3 DNA: TGTGCCAGCAGTACAGGTCCCGGGGAGCTGTTTTTT.

The chain combines TRBV11-3 with TRBJ1-1, with a weak D call TRBD1 (6 bases). Germline V gene lookup returns CDR1 SGHNT and CDR2 YENEEA. Trimming took off 5 bases at V and 1 base at J, with 14 bases between the two ends. There are 15 residues in the CDR3. CDR3 DNA sequence: TGTGCCAGCAGCCCCTCTCCGGACAGGAACACTGAAGCTTTCTTT. It codes for CASSPSPDRNTEAFF.

The rearrangement joins TRBV7-2 to TRBJ1-5, with D uncertain. The V end lost 5 bases, the J end lost 5 bases, and 10 bases lay between the germline ends. Germline-derived CDR1 and CDR2 are SGHTA and FQGNSA. This CDR3 is 13 amino acids long. The CDR3 DNA follows: TGTGCCAGCAGCGTCGACACCTATCAGCCCCAGCATTTT. This translates into CASSVDTYQPQHF.

This chain links TRBV29-1 with TRBJ2-7; the D gene is possibly TRBD1 (6 bases). The germline CDR1 and CDR2 sequences are SQVTM and ANQGSEA. V shed 1 base and J shed 4 bases, with 14 bases lying between them. CDR3 length: 14 amino acids. The CDR3 DNA reads as TGCAGCGTTGAAGTAACAGGGAGCAGTTACGAGCAGTACTTC. Translating it yields CSVEVTGSSYEQYF.

The V and J genes are TRBV21-1 and TRBJ2-5; the table's D gene call, TRBD1, was not cross checked with the DNA. TRBV21-1 represents a pseudogene. The CDR3 has 16 amino acids. DNA of the CDR3: TGTGCCAGCAGCAAAGCTTCGGACAGGGAACAAGAGACCCAGTACTTC. This encodes CASSKASDREQETQYF.

The V and J genes are TRBV5-1 and TRBJ2-2; 7 bases line up with TRBD1. Germline V gives CDR1 SGHRS, CDR2 YFSETQ. The CDR3 has 15 amino acids. Unmatched junction bases numbered 10, after V lost 6 bases and J lost 5 bases. CDR3 sequence: CASTIDRVGTGELFF. The CDR3 nucleotides are TGCGCCAGCACCATTGACAGGGTTGGAACCGGGGAGCTGTTTTTT.

The chain couples TRBV5-1 to TRBJ1-6; the D is unclear. CDR3 size: 13 residues. V lost 5 bases to trimming and J lost 3 bases, with 6 bases between them. CDR1 is SGHRS and CDR2 is YFSETQ in the germline V gene. CDR3 protein: CASRGSYNSPLHF. CDR3 DNA: TGCGCCAGCAGGGGGAGCTATAATTCACCCCTCCACTTT. The entire variable domain, with the rest obtained from reference TRBV5-1 and TRBJ1-6, is as follows: KAGVTQTPRYLIKTRGQQVTLSCSPISGHRSVSWYQQTPGQGLQFLFEYFSETQRNKGNFPGRFSGRQFSNSRSEMNVSTLELGDSALYLCASRGSYNSPLHFGNGTRLTVT.